This is a list of T cell receptor beta chains from one sample in a study of cytomegalovirus exposure and HLA in healthy donors. Measured with immunoSEQ multiplex PCR; TCRdb has only the in-frame clones, and not every one. There are about 130,000 clones in the sample; around 85% occur only once, and more than 1.5% lies in the top ten. The sequencing sample was made of PBMCs. These receptors were obtained from a boy between 10 and 17 years old in good health and CMV-seronegative. Each CDR3 is given with its conserved first and last residue. The D gene is left open where the match is weak. Rows give clone size only sometimes, using once, few, many, or a class for an expanded clone.

d_call j_call v_call clone_size cdr3_nt cdr3_aa
TRBD1 TRBJ2-2 TRBV4-2 . TGTGCCAGCAGCCAAGGGGACAGGGGGACCGGGGAGCTGTTTTTT CASSQGDRGTGELFF
TRBD1 TRBJ1-4 TRBV10-3 . TGTGCCATATCCCCGGACAGGGGTGAAAAACTGTTTTTT CAISPDRGEKLFF
TRBD1 TRBJ1-2 TRBV27 . TGTGCCAGCAGTAGGGGACAGGGGGCTTGTGGCTACACCTTC CASSRGQGACGYTF
TRBD2 TRBJ2-5 TRBV4-3 . TGCGCCAGCAGCCAATCTCAAGCGGGGGGAGAGACCCAGTACTTC CASSQSQAGGETQYF
. TRBJ1-4 TRBV5-4 few TGTGCCAGCAGCATGGACAGCTGGGCAAAGGAAAAACTGTTTTTT CASSMDSWAKEKLFF
TRBD2 TRBJ2-1 TRBV6-4 . TGTGCCAGCAGCCCCCAGCGGGAGAGCTTCAATGAGCAGTTCTTC CASSPQRESFNEQFF
TRBD2 TRBJ2-1 TRBV14 . TGTGCCAGCAGCCTGGTGGGGCGGGAGGATGAGCAGTTCTTC CASSLVGREDEQFF
. TRBJ2-7 TRBV4-1 . TGCGCCAGCAGCCAAGATCAAGGGGCGAGAGAGCAGTACTTC CASSQDQGAREQYF
. TRBJ2-7 TRBV19 . TGTGCCAGTAGTGCAGGGGTAACCTACGAGCAGTACTTC CASSAGVTYEQYF
TRBD1 TRBJ1-1 TRBV7-2 . TGTGCCAGCAGGTCACAGGGGACGAACACTGAAGCTTTCTTT CASRSQGTNTEAFF
TRBD1 TRBJ1-3 TRBV4-2 . TGTGCCAGCAGCCAAGCTGATACAGGGGCTTTCTCTGGAAACACCATATATTTT CASSQADTGAFSGNTIYF